This TCR beta chain was captured in a study of blood T cell repertoires in COVID-19. As for the study in general: Sources were T cells, B-cell-depleted T cells, or PBMCs; the material itself was cDNA or gDNA.

CDR1 and CDR2 (germline): GTSNPN, SVGIG (reference sequence). The CDR3 sequence is 17 residues long. V dropped 0 bases and J dropped 4; count of bases not matched to a gene: 12. Seattle patients were enrolled during active infection and followed longitudinally. Assay: immunoSEQ multiplex PCR; the TCRdb copy retains only in-frame clones and omits some. The sample includes fewer than 300,000 clones, approximately 90% of them seen just once. The rearrangement links TRBV30 to TRBJ1-5; 7 bases fit TRBD1. This clonotype was sampled from a woman in her 30s with COVID-19, enrolled during active disease. Sequenced sample: peripheral blood. CDR3 region: CAWSVKPGTALNQPQHF. The CDR3 DNA is TGTGCCTGGAGTGTCAAACCCGGGACAGCGCTAAATCAGCCCCAGCATTTT.